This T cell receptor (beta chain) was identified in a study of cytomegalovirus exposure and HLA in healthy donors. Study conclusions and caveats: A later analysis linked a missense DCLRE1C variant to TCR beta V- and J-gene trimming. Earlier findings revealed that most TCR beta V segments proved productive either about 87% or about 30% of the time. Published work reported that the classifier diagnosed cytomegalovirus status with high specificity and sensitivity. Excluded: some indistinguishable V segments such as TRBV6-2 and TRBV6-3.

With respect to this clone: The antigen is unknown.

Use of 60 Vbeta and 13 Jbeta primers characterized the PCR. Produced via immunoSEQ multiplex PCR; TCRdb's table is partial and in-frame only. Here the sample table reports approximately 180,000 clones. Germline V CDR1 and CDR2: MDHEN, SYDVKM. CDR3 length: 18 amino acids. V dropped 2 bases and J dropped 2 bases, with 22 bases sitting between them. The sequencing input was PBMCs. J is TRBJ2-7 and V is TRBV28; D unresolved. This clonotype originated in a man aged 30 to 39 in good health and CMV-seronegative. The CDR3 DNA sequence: TGTGCCAGCAGTTTAGATTTTCGCCGAACGGGTCGTGCCTACGAGCAGTACTTC. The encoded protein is CASSLDFRRTGRAYEQYF.